This T cell receptor (beta chain) was retrieved from a study of molecular identifiers for immune sequencing clone quantification. About the research overall: In replicates, RNA from 20,000 or 100,000 naive CD8 cells was split five ways, four sequenced. Study outcomes and limitations: Should identical TCR molecules share a barcode, the sizes of highly expanded clones could be underestimated.

The germline CDR1 and CDR2 sequences are MNHEY and SVGAGI. The CDR3 runs to 15 residues. It was with previously described methods and listed TCR primers that bulk TCR libraries were made. A single record per CDR3 protein comes from TCRdb applying MiXCR to the PCR reads. In the table there are over 600,000 distinct CDR3 sequences, less than 20% of which are singletons. On this clonotype itself: Antigen unknown. A much larger clone differs by one base, so this may be a read error.

In the sort, naive CD8 T cells were defined as CD8+CD4-CCR7+CD45RA+. The TCR sequence derives from a human donor in good health. Some libraries in this study had Jurkat cell RNA spiked in. The chain has TRBV6-5 and TRBJ2-1, with 11 nucleotides matching TRBD1. Material for sequencing was naive CD8+ T cells from blood, with Jurkat cell RNA spiked in. The subset is: FACS-sorted CD8+CD4-CCR7+CD45RA+ naive T cells. In nucleotides, the CDR3 is TGTGCCAACAGTCACGGACAGGGGGCTTACAATGAGCAGTTCTTC. This encodes CANSHGQGAYNEQFF.